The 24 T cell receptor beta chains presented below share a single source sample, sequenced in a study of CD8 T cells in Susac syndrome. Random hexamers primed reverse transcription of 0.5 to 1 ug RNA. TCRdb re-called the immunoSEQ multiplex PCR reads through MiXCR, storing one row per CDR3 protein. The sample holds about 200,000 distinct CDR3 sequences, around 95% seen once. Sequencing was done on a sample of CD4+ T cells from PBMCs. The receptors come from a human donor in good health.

CDR3: CASSWQGISMRETQYF. In DNA form, the CDR3 reads TGTGCCAGCAGTTGGCAGGGAATCAGCATGCGAGAGACCCAGTACTTC. This rearrangement joins TRBV7-9 to TRBJ2-5; D is perhaps TRBD1 (5 bases). The germline V gene has CDR1 SEHNR and CDR2 FQNEAQ (reference sequence). The CDR3 totals 16 residues. V was cut by 6 bases and J by 4 bases, with 21 bases left in between.

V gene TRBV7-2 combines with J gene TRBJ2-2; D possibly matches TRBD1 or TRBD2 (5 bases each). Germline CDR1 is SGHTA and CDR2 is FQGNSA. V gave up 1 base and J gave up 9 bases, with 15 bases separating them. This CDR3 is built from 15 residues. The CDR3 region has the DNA TGTGCCAGCAGCTTAGGAAGCGAGGGGTTGTGGGAGCTGTTTTTT. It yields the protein CASSLGSEGLWELFF.

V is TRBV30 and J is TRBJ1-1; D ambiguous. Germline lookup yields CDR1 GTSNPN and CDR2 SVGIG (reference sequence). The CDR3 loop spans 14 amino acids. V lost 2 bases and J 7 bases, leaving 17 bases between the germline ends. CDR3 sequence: CAWSIFRALGEAFF. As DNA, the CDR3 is TGTGCCTGGAGTATATTCCGGGCCCTGGGTGAAGCTTTCTTT.

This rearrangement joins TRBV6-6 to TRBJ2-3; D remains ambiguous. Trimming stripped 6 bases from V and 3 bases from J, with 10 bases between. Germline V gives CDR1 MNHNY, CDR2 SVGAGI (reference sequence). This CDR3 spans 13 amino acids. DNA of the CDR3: TGTGCCAGCAGCCATTACCTTACAGATACGCAGTATTTT. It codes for CASSHYLTDTQYF.

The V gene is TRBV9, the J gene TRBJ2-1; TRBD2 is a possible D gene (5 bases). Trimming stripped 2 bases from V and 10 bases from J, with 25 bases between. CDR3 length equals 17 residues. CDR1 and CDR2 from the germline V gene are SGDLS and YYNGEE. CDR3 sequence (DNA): TGTGCCAGCAGCGTCGGGGTAACGGACGCCCCGCATGGGGAGCAGTTCTTC. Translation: CASSVGVTDAPHGEQFF.

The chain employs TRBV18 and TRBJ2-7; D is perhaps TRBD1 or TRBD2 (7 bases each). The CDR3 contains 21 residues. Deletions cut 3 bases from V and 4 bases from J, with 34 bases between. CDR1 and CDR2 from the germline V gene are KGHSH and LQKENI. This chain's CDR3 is CASSPRTGRSDRAGFAYEQYF. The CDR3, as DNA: TGTGCCAGCTCACCCCGGACAGGTCGTAGTGATAGAGCGGGGTTCGCTTACGAGCAGTACTTC.

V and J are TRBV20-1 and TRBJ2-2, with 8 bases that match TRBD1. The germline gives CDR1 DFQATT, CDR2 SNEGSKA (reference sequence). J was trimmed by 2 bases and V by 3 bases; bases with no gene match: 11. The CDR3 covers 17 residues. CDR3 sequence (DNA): TGCAGTGCTAGGACAGGGGCCATCCCCCTAAACACCGGGGAGCTGTTTTTT. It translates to CSARTGAIPLNTGELFF.

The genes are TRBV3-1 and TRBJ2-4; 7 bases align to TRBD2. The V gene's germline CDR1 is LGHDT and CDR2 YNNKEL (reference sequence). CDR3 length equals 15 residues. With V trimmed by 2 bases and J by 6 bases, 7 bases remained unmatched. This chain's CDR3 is CASSQLSGVINIQYF. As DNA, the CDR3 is TGTGCCAGCAGCCAACTAAGCGGGGTAATAAACATTCAGTACTTC.

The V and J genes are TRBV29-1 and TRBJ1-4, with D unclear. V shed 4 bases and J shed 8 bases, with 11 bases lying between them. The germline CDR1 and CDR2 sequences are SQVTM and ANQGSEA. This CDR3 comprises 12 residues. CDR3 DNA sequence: TGCAGCGTTGCCGGTCCTGGGGAAAAACTGTTTTTT. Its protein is CSVAGPGEKLFF.

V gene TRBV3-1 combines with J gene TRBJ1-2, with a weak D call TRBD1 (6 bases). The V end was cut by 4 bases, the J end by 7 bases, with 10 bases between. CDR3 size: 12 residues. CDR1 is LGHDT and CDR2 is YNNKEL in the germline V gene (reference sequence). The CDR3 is CASSPRGAGYTF. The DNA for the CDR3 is TGTGCCAGCAGCCCAAGGGGGGCTGGCTACACCTTC.

The CDR3 DNA sequence: TGCAGTGCGCCTAGGGGGTGGACCTACAATGAGCAGTTCTTC. Amino acid sequence: CSAPRGWTYNEQFF. The gene calls are TRBV20-1 and TRBJ2-1; maybe TRBD1 (6 bases). The germline gives CDR1 DFQATT, CDR2 SNEGSKA (reference sequence). The V and J ends lost 6 bases and 2 bases respectively, with 14 bases between them. This CDR3 has 14 residues.

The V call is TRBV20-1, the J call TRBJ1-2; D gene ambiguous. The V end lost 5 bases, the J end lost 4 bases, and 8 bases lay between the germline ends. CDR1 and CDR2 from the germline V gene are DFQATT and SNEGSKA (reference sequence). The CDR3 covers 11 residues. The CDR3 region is CSAGSPYGYTF. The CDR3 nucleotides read TGCAGTGCTGGTTCCCCCTATGGCTACACCTTC.

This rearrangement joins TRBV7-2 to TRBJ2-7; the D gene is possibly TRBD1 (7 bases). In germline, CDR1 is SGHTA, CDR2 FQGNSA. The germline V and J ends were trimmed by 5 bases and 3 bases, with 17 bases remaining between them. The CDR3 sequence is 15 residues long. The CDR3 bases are TGTGCCAGCAGCCCCTCTACAGGGGAGGTCTACGAGCAGTACTTC. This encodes CASSPSTGEVYEQYF.

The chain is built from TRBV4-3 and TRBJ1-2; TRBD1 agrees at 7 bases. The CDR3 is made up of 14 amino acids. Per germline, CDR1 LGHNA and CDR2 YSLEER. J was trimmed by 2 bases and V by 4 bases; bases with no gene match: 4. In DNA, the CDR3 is TGCGCCAGCAGCCCCGGCAGGGGGAACTATGGCTACACCTTC. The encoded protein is CASSPGRGNYGYTF.

This CDR3 reads CASSQMYTDTQYF. Here the CDR3 DNA reads TGTGCCAGCAGCCAAATGTACACAGATACGCAGTATTTT. The chain combines TRBV3-1 with TRBJ2-3, with no clear D. The germline V and J ends were trimmed by 2 bases and 2 bases, with 5 bases remaining between them. The CDR3 has 13 amino acids. Germline CDR1 and CDR2: LGHDT and YNNKEL (reference sequence).

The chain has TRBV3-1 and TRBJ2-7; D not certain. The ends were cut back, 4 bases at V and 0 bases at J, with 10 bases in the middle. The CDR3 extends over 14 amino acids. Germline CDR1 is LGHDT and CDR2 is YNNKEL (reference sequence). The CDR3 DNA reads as TGTGCCAGCAGCCCCATGTCTTCCTCCTACGAGCAGTACTTC. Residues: CASSPMSSSYEQYF.

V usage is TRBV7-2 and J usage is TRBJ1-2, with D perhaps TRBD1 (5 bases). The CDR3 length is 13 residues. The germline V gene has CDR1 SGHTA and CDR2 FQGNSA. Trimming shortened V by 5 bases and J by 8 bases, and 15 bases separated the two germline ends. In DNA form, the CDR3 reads TGTGCCAGCAGCCCCCAGGCGGGGGACGGCTACACCTTC. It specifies CASSPQAGDGYTF.

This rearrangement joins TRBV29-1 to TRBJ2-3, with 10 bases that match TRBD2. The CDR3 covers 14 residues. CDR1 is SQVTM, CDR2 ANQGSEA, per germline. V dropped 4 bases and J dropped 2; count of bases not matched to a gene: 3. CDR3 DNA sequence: TGCAGCGTTGCTAGCGGGGGTTTCACAGATACGCAGTATTTT. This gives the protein CSVASGGFTDTQYF.

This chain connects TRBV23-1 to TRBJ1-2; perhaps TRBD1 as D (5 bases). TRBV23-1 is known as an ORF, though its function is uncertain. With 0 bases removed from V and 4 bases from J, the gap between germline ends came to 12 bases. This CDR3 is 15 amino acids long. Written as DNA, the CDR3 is TGCGCCAGCAGTCAATCGTCGGGGGGGGGCTATGGCTACACCTTC. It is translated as CASSQSSGGGYGYTF.

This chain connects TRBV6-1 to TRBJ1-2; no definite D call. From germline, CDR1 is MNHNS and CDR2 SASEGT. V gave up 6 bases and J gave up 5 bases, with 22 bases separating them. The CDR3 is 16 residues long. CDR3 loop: CASSPGRNLAPYGYTF. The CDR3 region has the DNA TGTGCCAGCAGCCCAGGACGGAATTTGGCCCCTTATGGCTACACCTTC.

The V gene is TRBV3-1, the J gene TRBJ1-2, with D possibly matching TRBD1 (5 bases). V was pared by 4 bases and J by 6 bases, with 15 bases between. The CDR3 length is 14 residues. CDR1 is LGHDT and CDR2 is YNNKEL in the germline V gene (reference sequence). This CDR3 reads CASSPPVRDDGYTF. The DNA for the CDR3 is TGTGCCAGCAGCCCTCCGGTCCGGGACGATGGCTACACCTTC.

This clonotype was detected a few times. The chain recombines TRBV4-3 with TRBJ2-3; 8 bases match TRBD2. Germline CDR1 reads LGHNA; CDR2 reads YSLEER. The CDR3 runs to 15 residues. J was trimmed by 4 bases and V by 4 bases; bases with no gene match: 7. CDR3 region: CASSRTSLNADTQYF. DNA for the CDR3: TGCGCCAGCAGCCGGACTAGCTTGAACGCAGATACGCAGTATTTT.

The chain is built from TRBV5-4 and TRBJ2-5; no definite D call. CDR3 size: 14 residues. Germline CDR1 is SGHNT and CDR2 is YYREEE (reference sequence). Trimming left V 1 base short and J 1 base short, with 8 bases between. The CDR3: CASSLKGSQETQYF. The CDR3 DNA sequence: TGTGCCAGCAGCTTGAAAGGCAGCCAAGAGACCCAGTACTTC.

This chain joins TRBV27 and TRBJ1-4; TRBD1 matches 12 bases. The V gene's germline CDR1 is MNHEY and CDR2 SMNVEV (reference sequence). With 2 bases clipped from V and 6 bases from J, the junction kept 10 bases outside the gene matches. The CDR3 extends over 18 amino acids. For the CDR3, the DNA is TGTGCCAGCAGTTTAACCTGGGACAGGGGGCGGCCTGATGAAAAACTGTTTTTT. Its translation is CASSLTWDRGRPDEKLFF.